Many counts were recorded for the clone carrying this TCR beta chain. What it binds is not known. The authors prepared the TCRbeta library with unique molecular identifiers. MiXCR, run by TCRdb on the PCR reads, gives a single entry per CDR3 protein. The repertoire has 280,000 or so distinct CDR3 sequences, roughly 10% of them found once; the top ten carry about a quarter. Germline assignment: CDR1 LGHDT and CDR2 YNNKEL (reference sequence). V lost 2 bases and J lost 2, with 6 bases in between. CDR3 size: 13 residues. The data were obtained in a study of T-cell reconstitution after alpha-beta-depleted transplantation in children. Notes on the study in general: Day-60 TCRbeta diversity that was high in some patients was derived from surviving recipient T cells and thymic progenitors. After one year, T-cell counts and TCRbeta diversity mostly came from new T cells. Several hundred graft clones that had expanded were reportedly the source of alpha-beta T cells about two months after transplant.

The chain has TRBV3-1 and TRBJ2-5; D unresolved. The receptor comes from a male patient between 2 and 9 years old who had a stem cell transplant for chronic granulomatous disease, so the T cells may come from the graft donor. The material sequenced was peripheral blood, taken 180 days after TCRalphabeta/CD19-depleted stem cell transplant. The CDR3 DNA is TGTGCCAGCAGCCAAAATCTTCAAGAGACCCAGTACTTC. The encoded protein is CASSQNLQETQYF.